The 3 T cell receptor beta chains reported below all come from one sample, sequenced in a study of cytotoxic CD8 clonotypes in ibrutinib-treated CLL. Sequencing used immunoSEQ multiplex PCR; TCRdb keeps in-frame clones, though not all of them. The sample has just over 200,000 clones, approximately 70% seen once. Sample: PBMCs, taken after 12 months of ibrutinib treatment. All receptors derive from a human donor with chronic lymphocytic leukemia.

The rearrangement joins TRBV5-1 to TRBJ2-7; possibly TRBD2 for D (5 bases). V was trimmed by 4 bases and J by 7 bases, leaving 18 bases between them. This CDR3 is built from 14 residues. Germline CDR1 is SGHRS and CDR2 is YFSETQ. CDR3: CASSLLKSGREQYF. CDR3 bases: TGCGCCAGCAGCCTCCTTAAGAGCGGCCGAGAGCAGTACTTC.

The V gene is TRBV29-1, the J gene TRBJ1-1; unclear D gene. Germline V CDR1 and CDR2: SQVTM, ANQGSEA. V was shortened by 7 bases and J by 5 bases, with 14 bases between the two germline ends. CDR3 length: 12 amino acids. The CDR3 sequence is CSATGPGTEAFF. Here the CDR3 DNA reads TGCAGCGCAACGGGCCCTGGGACTGAAGCTTTCTTT.

This clone was observed a single time. The CDR3 DNA reads as TGTGCCAGCAGTTACCAGCAGTCCAATCAAGAGACCCAGTACTTC. Its translation is CASSYQQSNQETQYF. The rearrangement joins TRBV6-5 to TRBJ2-5; D is unresolved. Germline CDR1 reads MNHEY; CDR2 reads SVGAGI. This CDR3 comprises 15 residues. The V end was cut by 2 bases, the J end by 2 bases, with 12 bases between.